This TCR beta chain emerged from a study of identical twins. Whole-study findings and limits: Some out-of-frame alpha sequences were shared by twins, and these showed excess low generation probability. Where beta out-of-frame sequences were concerned, excess twin sharing was weaker.

To note about this clonotype: Its target is unknown.

Germline-derived CDR1 and CDR2 are LGHNA and YNFKEQ. V lost 4 bases and J 2 bases, leaving 21 bases between the germline ends. The CDR3 is made up of 18 amino acids. A universal primer site came from template switching; cDNA carried unique molecular identifiers. Using its own MiXCR run on the 5' RACE reads, TCRdb lists one record per CDR3 protein. The table has approximately 220,000 distinct CDR3 sequences, roughly 9.4% seen once. The sequence was obtained from a woman in her late teens or twenties in good health. J is TRBJ2-4 and V is TRBV4-2; a possible D gene is TRBD1 (6 bases). The sample comprised memory (CD45RO+) T cells sorted from blood. The CDR3 loop is CASSPQTGIGVTKNIQYF. The CDR3 DNA reads as TGTGCCAGCAGCCCTCAAACAGGGATTGGAGTAACCAAAAACATTCAGTACTTC.